There are many counts of the clone carrying this TCR beta chain. Its antigen is unknown. V lost 3 bases to trimming and J lost 0 bases; unmatched junction nucleotides: 7. CDR3 length: 16 residues. Germline loops: CDR1 MDHEN, CDR2 SYDVKM. Uncontrolled infections, other autoimmune diseases, pregnancy or lactation led to exclusion of patients. The data belong to a study of T cells in Graves' hyperthyroidism and ophthalmopathy. Points from the study as a whole: Among clonotypes expanded in thyroid above 0.001, most were also found in blood. Ophthalmopathy onset followed model prediction by a median roughly 6.5 months.

Amplification yielded TCR beta CDR3 regions, with RNA transcripts as the source. Primed by the HTBI set, a first-round RT-PCR was run on the TCR CDR3. MiXCR, run by TCRdb on the multiplex PCR reads, gives a single entry per CDR3 protein. The sample consists of 490,000 or so distinct CDR3 sequences, nearly 20% of them appearing once. This rearrangement joins TRBV28 to TRBJ2-7, with 8 bases aligning to TRBD1. The sequence was obtained from a man aged 40-55 years with Graves' ophthalmopathy. Source material: blood. CDR3 in amino acids: CASSFLRTGSSYEQYF. CDR3 DNA: TGTGCCAGCAGTTTCCTCCGGACAGGGAGCTCCTACGAGCAGTACTTC.